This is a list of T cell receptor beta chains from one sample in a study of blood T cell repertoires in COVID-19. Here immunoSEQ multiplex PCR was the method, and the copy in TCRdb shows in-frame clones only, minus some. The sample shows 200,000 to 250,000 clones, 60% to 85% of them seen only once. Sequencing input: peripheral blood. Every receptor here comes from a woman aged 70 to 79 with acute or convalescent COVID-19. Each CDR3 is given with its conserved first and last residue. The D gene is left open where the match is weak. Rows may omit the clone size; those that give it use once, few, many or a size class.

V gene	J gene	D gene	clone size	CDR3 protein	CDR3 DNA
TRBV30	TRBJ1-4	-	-	CAWQDVEKLFF	TGTGCCTGGCAGGATGTGGAAAAACTGTTTTTT
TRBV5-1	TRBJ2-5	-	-	CASSLEVLAVRQTQYF	TGCGCCAGCAGCTTGGAGGTACTAGCAGTTAGGCAGACCCAGTACTTC
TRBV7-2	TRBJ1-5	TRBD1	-	CASSPRQGDQPQHF	TGTGCCAGCAGCCCCAGACAGGGAGATCAGCCCCAGCATTTT
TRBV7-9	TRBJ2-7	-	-	CASSSAGASYEQYF	TGTGCCAGCAGCTCCGCAGGGGCCTCCTACGAGCAGTACTTC
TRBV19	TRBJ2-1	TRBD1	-	CASSGQGYNEQFF	TGTGCCAGTAGTGGACAGGGCTACAATGAGCAGTTCTTC
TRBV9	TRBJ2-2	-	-	CASSVSGQTGELFF	TGTGCCAGCAGCGTATCTGGACAGACCGGGGAGCTGTTTTTT
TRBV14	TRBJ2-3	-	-	CASSQERRGWRGTDTQYF	TGTGCCAGCAGCCAAGAACGGAGGGGTTGGAGGGGCACAGATACGCAGTATTTT
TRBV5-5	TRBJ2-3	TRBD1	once	CASSSQGAGDTQYF	TGTGCCAGCAGCTCTCAGGGGGCTGGGGATACGCAGTATTTT
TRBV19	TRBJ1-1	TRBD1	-	CASSRTGRTEAFF	TGTGCCAGTAGTAGGACAGGGCGGACTGAAGCTTTCTTT
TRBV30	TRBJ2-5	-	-	CAWSPGETQYF	TGTGCCTGGTCCCCAGGGGAGACCCAGTACTTC
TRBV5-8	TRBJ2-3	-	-	CASRLVRALITDTQYF	TGTGCCAGCAGGCTGGTGCGGGCGTTGATCACAGATACGCAGTATTTT
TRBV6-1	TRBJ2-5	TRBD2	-	CASRERSAGRAWEETQYF	TGTGCCAGCAGGGAAAGGTCGGCGGGGAGGGCATGGGAAGAGACCCAGTACTTC
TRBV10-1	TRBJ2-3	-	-	CASSEGAADTQYF	TGCGCCAGCAGTGAGGGAGCCGCAGATACGCAGTATTTT
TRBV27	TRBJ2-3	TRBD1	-	CASSLGQAITDTQYF	TGTGCCAGCAGTTTAGGACAGGCGATCACAGATACGCAGTATTTT
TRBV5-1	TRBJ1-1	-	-	CASSLAGRANTEAFF	TGCGCCAGCAGCTTGGCCGGCAGGGCGAACACTGAAGCTTTCTTT
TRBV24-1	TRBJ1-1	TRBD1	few	CATRDSQGVNTEAFF	TGTGCCACCAGAGACAGTCAGGGGGTGAACACTGAAGCTTTCTTT
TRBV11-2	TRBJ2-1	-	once	CASSLNPQGRDEQFF	TGTGCCAGCAGCTTAAACCCACAGGGTCGGGATGAGCAGTTCTTC
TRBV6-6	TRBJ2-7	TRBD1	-	CASSAGGQIDEQYF	TGTGCCAGCAGTGCAGGGGGTCAGATAGACGAGCAGTACTTC
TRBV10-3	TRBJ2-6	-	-	CAISEKGASGGANVLTF	TGTGCCATCAGTGAAAAAGGGGCGTCAGGAGGGGCCAACGTCCTGACTTTC
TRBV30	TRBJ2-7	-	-	CAWSPPGRWQEQYF	TGTGCCTGGAGCCCCCCAGGTCGATGGCAAGAGCAGTACTTC
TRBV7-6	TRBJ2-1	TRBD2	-	CASSLRSSSGNNEQFF	TGTGCCAGCAGCTTACGAAGTTCTAGCGGTAATAATGAGCAGTTCTTC
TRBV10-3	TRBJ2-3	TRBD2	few	CAIGAGLAGGKASQYF	TGTGCCATCGGGGCGGGACTAGCGGGGGGCAAAGCCTCGCAGTATTTT
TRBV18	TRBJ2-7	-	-	CASSPPLSGEQYF	TGTGCCAGCTCACCACCTCTTTCGGGGGAGCAGTACTTC
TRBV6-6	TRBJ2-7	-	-	CASSPSGSPTYEQYF	TGTGCCAGCAGTCCGTCGGGTAGCCCCACCTACGAGCAGTACTTC
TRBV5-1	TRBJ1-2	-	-	CASSLDPRRGNYGYTF	TGCGCCAGCAGCTTGGATCCCCGACGGGGGAACTATGGCTACACCTTC
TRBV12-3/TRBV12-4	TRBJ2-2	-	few	CASSFTISGELFF	TGTGCCAGCAGTTTTACTATTTCAGGGGAGCTGTTTTTT
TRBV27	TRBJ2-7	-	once	CASSPIRTVRPYEQYF	TGTGCCAGCAGTCCGATCCGGACAGTCCGACCCTACGAGCAGTACTTC
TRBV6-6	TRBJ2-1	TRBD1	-	CASRFPGTASYNEQFF	TGTGCCAGCAGATTCCCCGGGACAGCCTCCTACAATGAGCAGTTCTTC
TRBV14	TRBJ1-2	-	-	CASSLQAGRNYGYTF	TGTGCCAGCAGCCTCCAAGCGGGGCGGAACTATGGCTACACCTTC
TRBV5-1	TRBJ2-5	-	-	CASSITRQETQYF	TGCGCCAGCAGCATCACAAGACAAGAGACCCAGTACTTC
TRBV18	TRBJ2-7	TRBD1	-	CASSLGAGTAYEQYF	TGTGCCAGCTCACTGGGGGCCGGGACAGCCTACGAGCAGTACTTC
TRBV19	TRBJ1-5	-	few	CASSMGQGFVQPQHF	TGTGCCAGTAGTATGGGGCAGGGGTTCGTACAGCCCCAGCATTTT
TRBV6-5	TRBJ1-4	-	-	CAAGAGERKLFF	TGTGCCGCCGGGGCAGGGGAGCGGAAACTGTTTTTT
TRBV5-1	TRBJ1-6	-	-	CASSLVRDPAYNSPLHF	TGCGCCAGCAGCTTGGTGAGGGATCCAGCCTATAATTCACCCCTCCACTTT
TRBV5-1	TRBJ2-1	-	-	CASSDGASRYNEQFF	TGCGCCAGCAGCGATGGGGCCTCGCGCTACAATGAGCAGTTCTTC
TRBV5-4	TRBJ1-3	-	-	CASSNQAVVSGNTIYF	TGTGCCAGCAGCAACCAGGCAGTCGTCTCTGGAAACACCATATATTTT
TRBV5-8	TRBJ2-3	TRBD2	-	CASSLGLTSGGDTDTQYF	TGTGCCAGCAGCTTGGGTCTGACTAGCGGGGGGGACACAGATACGCAGTATTTT
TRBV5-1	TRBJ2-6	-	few	CASSSQGVGANVLTF	TGCGCCAGCAGCAGTCAAGGGGTTGGGGCCAACGTCCTGACTTTC
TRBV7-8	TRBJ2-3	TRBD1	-	CASSHRGPSADTQYF	TGTGCCAGCAGCCACAGGGGTCCCTCCGCAGATACGCAGTATTTT
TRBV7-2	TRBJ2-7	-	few	CASSLALVGEQYF	TGTGCCAGCAGCTTAGCGCTAGTGGGCGAGCAGTACTTC
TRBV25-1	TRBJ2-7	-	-	CASTSQRSSYEQYF	TGTGCCAGCACCTCCCAGCGGAGTTCCTACGAGCAGTACTTC
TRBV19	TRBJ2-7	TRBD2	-	CASRGTRSGKSSYEQYF	TGTGCCAGTAGGGGGACTAGGAGCGGGAAGAGCTCCTACGAGCAGTACTTC